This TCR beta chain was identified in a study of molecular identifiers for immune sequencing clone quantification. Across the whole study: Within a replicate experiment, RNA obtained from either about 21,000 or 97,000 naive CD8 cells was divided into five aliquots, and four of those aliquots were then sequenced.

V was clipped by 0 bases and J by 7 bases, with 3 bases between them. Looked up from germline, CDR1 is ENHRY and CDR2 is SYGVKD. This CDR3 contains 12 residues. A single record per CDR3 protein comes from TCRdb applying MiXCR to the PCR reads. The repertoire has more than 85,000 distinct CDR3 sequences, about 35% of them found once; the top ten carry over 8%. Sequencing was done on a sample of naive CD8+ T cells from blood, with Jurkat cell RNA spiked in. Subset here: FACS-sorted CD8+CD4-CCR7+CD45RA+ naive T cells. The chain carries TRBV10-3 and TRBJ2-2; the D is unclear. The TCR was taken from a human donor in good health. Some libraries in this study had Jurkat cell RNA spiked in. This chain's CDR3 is CAISESNGELFF. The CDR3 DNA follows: TGTGCCATCAGTGAGTCAAACGGGGAGCTGTTTTTT.